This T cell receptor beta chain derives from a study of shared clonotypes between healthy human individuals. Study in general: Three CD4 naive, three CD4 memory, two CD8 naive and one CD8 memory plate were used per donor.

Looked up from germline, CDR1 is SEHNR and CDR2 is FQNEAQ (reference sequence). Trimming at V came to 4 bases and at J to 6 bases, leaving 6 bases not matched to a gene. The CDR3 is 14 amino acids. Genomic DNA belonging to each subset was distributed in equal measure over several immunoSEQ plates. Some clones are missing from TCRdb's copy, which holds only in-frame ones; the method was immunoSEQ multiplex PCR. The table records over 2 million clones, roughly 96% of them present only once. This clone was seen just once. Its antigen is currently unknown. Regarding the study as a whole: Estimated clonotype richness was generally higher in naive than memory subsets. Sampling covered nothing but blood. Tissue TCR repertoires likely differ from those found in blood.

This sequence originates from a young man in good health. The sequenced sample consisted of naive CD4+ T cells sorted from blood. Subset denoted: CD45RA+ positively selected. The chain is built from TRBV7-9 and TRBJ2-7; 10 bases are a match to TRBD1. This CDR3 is CASSWAGTGVEQYF. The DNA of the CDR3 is TGTGCCAGCAGCTGGGCCGGGACAGGGGTCGAGCAGTACTTC.